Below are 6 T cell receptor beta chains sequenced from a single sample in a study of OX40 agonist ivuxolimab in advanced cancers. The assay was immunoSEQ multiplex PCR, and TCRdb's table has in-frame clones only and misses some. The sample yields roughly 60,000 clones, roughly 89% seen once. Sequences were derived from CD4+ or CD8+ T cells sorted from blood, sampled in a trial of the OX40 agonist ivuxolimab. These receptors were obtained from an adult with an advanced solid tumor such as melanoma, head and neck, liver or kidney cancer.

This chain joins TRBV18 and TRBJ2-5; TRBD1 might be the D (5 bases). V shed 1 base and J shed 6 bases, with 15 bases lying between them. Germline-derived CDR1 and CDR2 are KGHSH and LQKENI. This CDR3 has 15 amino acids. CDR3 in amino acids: CASSPLQGLDKTQYF. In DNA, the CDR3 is TGTGCCAGCTCACCACTGCAGGGTCTGGACAAGACCCAGTACTTC.

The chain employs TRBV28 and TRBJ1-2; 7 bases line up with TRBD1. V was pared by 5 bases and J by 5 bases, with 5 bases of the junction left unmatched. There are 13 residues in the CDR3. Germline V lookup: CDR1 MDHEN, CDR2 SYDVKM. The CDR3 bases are TGTGCCAGCAGTACCGGGACAGCTTATGGCTACACCTTC. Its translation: CASSTGTAYGYTF.

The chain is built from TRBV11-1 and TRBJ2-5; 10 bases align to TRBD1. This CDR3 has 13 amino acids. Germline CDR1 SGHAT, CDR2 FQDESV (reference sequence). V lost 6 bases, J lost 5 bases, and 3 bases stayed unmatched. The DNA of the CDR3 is TGTGCCAGCAGACGGGACAGGGGTGAGACCCAGTACTTC. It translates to CASRRDRGETQYF.

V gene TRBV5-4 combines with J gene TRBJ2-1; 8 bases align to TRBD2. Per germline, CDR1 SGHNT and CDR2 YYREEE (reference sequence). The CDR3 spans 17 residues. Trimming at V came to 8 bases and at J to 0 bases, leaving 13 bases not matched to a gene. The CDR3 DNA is TGTGCCAGTCTCGGGGGGGGAGCGGCAAGCTCCTACAATGAGCAGTTCTTC. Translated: CASLGGGAASSYNEQFF.

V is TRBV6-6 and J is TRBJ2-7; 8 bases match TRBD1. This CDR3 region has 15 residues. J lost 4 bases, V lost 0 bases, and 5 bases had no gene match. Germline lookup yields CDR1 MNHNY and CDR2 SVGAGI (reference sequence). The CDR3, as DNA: TGTGCCAGCAGTTACTCTGACAGGGGTTCGTACGAGCAGTACTTC. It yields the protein CASSYSDRGSYEQYF.

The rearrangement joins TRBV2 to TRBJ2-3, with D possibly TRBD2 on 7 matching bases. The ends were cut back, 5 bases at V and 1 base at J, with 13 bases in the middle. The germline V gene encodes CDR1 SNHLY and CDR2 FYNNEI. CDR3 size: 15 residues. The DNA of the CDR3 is TGTGCCAGCAGTACTCGGGGGGCCCGCACAGATACGCAGTATTTT. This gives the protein CASSTRGARTDTQYF.